This TCR beta chain appears in the sequencing data of a study of human thymus T cells (dated by TCRdb to the early 2020s). Regarding the research as a whole: The study described the TCR alpha and beta repertoires in about eight infant thymus samples and four matching peripheral blood samples. Donor ages ranging from roughly 7 to 250 days were recorded, and over 5 male and a couple of female infants were included in the cohort. The paper as a whole reports these results and caveats: Usage of V and J gene segments appeared to be biased in both the thymic and the peripheral blood repertoires. The related research found that thymic TCR repertoires overlapped highly between unrelated individuals. Thymus samples yielded on average roughly 840,000 unique TCRB clonotypes, compared with some 83,000 from blood samples.

The thymus tissue came from surgical resects taken out during corrective cardiac surgery. Donors were immunologically healthy infants undergoing open corrective cardiac surgery for congenital heart defects in Finland. Thymocytes were mechanically released from the tissue and were stored as pellets of roughly 10-34 million cells at -70 degrees C. A QIAsymphony instrument was used to extract genomic DNA from the frozen cell pellets. Using the immunoSEQ multiplex PCR assay, the TCRB and TCRAD loci were amplified from a standardized quantity of quality-controlled genomic DNA. The V(D)J region was spanned by amplicons of a length sufficient to cover the CDR3 and to identify V and J genes. Through the commercial immunoSEQ service, the amplicons were sequenced on an Illumina platform. Turning to the authors' computational methods: Primer bias and sequencing errors were corrected using previously described methods, and TCRAD and TCRB definitions followed the IMGT database. Repertoires were analysed with immunoSEQ Analyzer 3.0 and VDJTools, covering basic statistics, V/J segment usage, diversity estimates, rarefaction and pairwise overlap. To estimate diversity, the Chao1, ChaoE, Efron-Thisted, Shannon and inverse Simpson indices were applied, and diversity was also estimated on datasets down-sampled to the smallest sample. For repertoire overlap, CDR3 nucleotide sequence, V gene and J gene had to match strictly, and clustering was done by Jaccard-based multidimensional scaling. TCRdb carries this immuneACCESS record with in-frame sequences only. Its versions omit some clonotypes, under half of them owing to an unresolved V gene in the studies checked, with the rest unexplained. V, J and clone size derive from that table, while D and trimming were established from the DNA sequence. This sample has 78,000 or so clones in its table, and 95% to 98% of those were observed once. The ten largest clones take up under 0.035% of the sample.

On this clone: Its binding antigen is unknown. It has no much larger one-base neighbor in the sample; base qualities were not kept.

This receptor was taken from a boy younger than two with a congenital heart defect but otherwise immunologically healthy. Sequencing was done on a sample of thymus tissue.

Here is the DNA: TGTGCCAGCAGTGAAGGGGAGGGACTTCCCTCCTACGAGCAGTACTTC. This sequence encodes CASSEGEGLPSYEQYF. This chain joins TRBV2 to TRBJ2-7; the junction holds 7 bases that match TRBD2. V lost 1 base and J lost 0 bases, and the count of bases not matched to a germline gene is 6. The germline V gene yields SNHLY for CDR1 and FYNNEI for CDR2. The CDR3, cysteine through phenylalanine, is 16 amino acids long. Of all the DNA, just the CDR3 is kept, 48 bases in frame from base 1. The entire variable domain, with the stretches around the CDR3 drawn from the reference TRBV2 and TRBJ2-7 proteins, is EPEVTQTPSHQVTQMGQEVILRCVPISNHLYFYWYRQILGQKVEFLVSFYNNEISEKSEIFDDQFSVERPDGSNFTLKIRSTKLEDSAMYFCASSEGEGLPSYEQYFGPGTRLTVT.